A single sample gave rise to the 18 T cell receptor beta chains below, sequenced in a study of blood T cell repertoires in COVID-19. The assay was immunoSEQ multiplex PCR, and TCRdb's table has in-frame clones only and misses some. Here the sample spans 200,000 to 300,000 clones, about 80% being singletons. Sequenced: peripheral blood. The receptors here all came from a woman older than 75 with acute or convalescent COVID-19.

The chain carries TRBV18 and TRBJ1-1; the D is unclear. There are 16 residues in the CDR3. V was pared by 3 bases and J by 7 bases, with 21 bases between. CDR1 is KGHSH and CDR2 is LQKENI in the germline V gene. The CDR3, as DNA: TGTGCCAGCTCACCCGTGGCAGGAGGTTTTATCGGTGAAGCTTTCTTT. Its protein product is CASSPVAGGFIGEAFF.

The chain employs TRBV29-1 and TRBJ2-1, with TRBD1 identical over 10 bases. This CDR3 spans 13 amino acids. The germline V gene has CDR1 SQVTM and CDR2 ANQGSEA. This CDR3 reads CSTGTGVYNEQFF. CDR3 coding DNA: TGCAGTACGGGGACAGGGGTGTACAATGAGCAGTTCTTC.

The genes are TRBV28 and TRBJ1-3, with D perhaps matching TRBD1 (6 bases). CDR1 is MDHEN and CDR2 is SYDVKM in the germline V gene. The CDR3 has 17 residues. V gave up 4 bases and J gave up 6 bases, with 22 bases separating them. Here the CDR3 reads CASSYRVGVAHENTIYF. CDR3 nucleotide sequence: TGTGCCAGCAGTTACAGGGTTGGGGTAGCACATGAAAACACCATATATTTT.

The rearrangement joins TRBV7-8 to TRBJ2-7; maybe TRBD2 (6 bases). The CDR3 is made up of 15 amino acids. The germline V and J ends were trimmed by 4 bases and 3 bases, with 16 bases remaining between them. The V gene's germline CDR1 is SGHVS and CDR2 FQNEAQ. CDR3 amino acids: CASSSRETRGYEQYF. The CDR3 DNA reads TGTGCCAGCAGCTCCCGGGAGACGAGAGGCTACGAGCAGTACTTC. The full variable domain, with the rest looked up from reference TRBV7-8 and TRBJ2-7, is GAGVSQSPRYKVAKRGQDVALRCDPISGHVSLFWYQQALGQGPEFLTYFQNEAQLDKSGLPSDRFFAERPEGSVSTLKIQRTQQEDSAVYLCASSSRETRGYEQYFGPGTRLTVT.

The chain combines TRBV12-3 or TRBV12-4 with TRBJ1-3; D gene uncertain. With 3 bases removed from V and 4 bases from J, the gap between germline ends came to 7 bases. This CDR3 region has 13 residues. The CDR3 region has the DNA TGTGCCAGCAGTTTCAGGCTGGGAAACACCATATATTTT. This codes for CASSFRLGNTIYF.

The chain uses TRBV2 and TRBJ1-2, with 9 bases matching TRBD1. Germline CDR1 SNHLY, CDR2 FYNNEI. The V segment lost 8 bases and the J segment 4 bases; nucleotides outside the gene matches: 5. The CDR3 is made up of 13 amino acids. The CDR3, as DNA: TGTGCCAGCGGGGACAGGGTAGGCTATGGCTACACCTTC. Translation: CASGDRVGYGYTF.

This rearrangement joins TRBV28 to TRBJ2-5; unclear D gene. Trimming stripped 7 bases from V and 1 base from J, with 10 bases between. The CDR3 loop spans 13 amino acids. In germline, CDR1 is MDHEN, CDR2 SYDVKM. The DNA of the CDR3 is TGTGCCAGCACTTGGCAGATCCAAGAGACCCAGTACTTC. The encoded protein is CASTWQIQETQYF.

This chain uses TRBV9 with TRBJ2-3, with 10 positions matching TRBD2. There are 15 residues in the CDR3. V was clipped by 0 bases and J by 8 bases; unmatched bases: 6. Germline values: CDR1 SGDLS, CDR2 YYNGEE. The DNA for the CDR3 is TGTGCCAGCAGCGTAGGAACTAGCGGGGAGGGTACGCAGTATTTT. The encoded protein is CASSVGTSGEGTQYF.

J is TRBJ1-2 and V is TRBV12-5; tentatively, D is TRBD1 (6 bases). The CDR3 consists of 14 residues. The ends were cut back, 4 bases at V and 4 bases at J, with 13 bases in the middle. Germline CDR1 and CDR2: LGHNT and FRNRAP. In DNA form, the CDR3 reads TGTGCTAGTGGTTCATCGGACAGACTCTATGGCTACACCTTC. It yields the protein CASGSSDRLYGYTF.

The chain links TRBV19 to TRBJ2-2, with D possibly TRBD1 on 5 matching bases. This CDR3 region has 13 residues. The germline V gene has CDR1 LNHDA and CDR2 SQIVND (reference sequence). V dropped 5 bases and J dropped 5 bases, with 9 bases sitting between them. CDR3 sequence: CASSAQGTGELFF. In DNA form, the CDR3 reads TGTGCCAGTAGTGCCCAGGGAACCGGGGAGCTGTTTTTT.

The J gene is TRBJ1-2, the V gene TRBV28; TRBD1 matches at 8 bases. Trimming removed 2 bases from V and 8 bases from J; junction bases left unmatched: 1. CDR3 length equals 12 residues. Germline V CDR1 and CDR2: MDHEN, SYDVKM. The CDR3 DNA is TGTGCCAGCAGTTTAACAGGGGGAGGCTACACCTTC. It specifies CASSLTGGGYTF.

V and J are TRBV5-1 and TRBJ1-6, with D maybe TRBD1 (5 bases). Trimming stripped 5 bases from V and 5 bases from J, with 11 bases between. CDR3 size: 14 residues. From germline, CDR1 is SGHRS and CDR2 YFSETQ. As DNA, the CDR3 is TGCGCCAGCAGGGCAGGGCTAGATAATTCACCCCTCCACTTT. Translating it yields CASRAGLDNSPLHF.

This chain uses TRBV19 with TRBJ2-3; the match to TRBD2 covers 12 bases. The CDR3 is 17 amino acids. J gave up 1 base and V 5 bases, and 7 bases lay outside the gene matches. Germline V lookup: CDR1 LNHDA, CDR2 SQIVND (reference sequence). CDR3 sequence reads: CASSGLAGGPGTDTQYF. The DNA for the CDR3 is TGTGCCAGTAGTGGGCTAGCGGGGGGGCCCGGCACAGATACGCAGTATTTT.

The CDR3 nucleotides read TGTGCCAGCAGTGACGGGAGGGTTCCGGGGGGCAACGGGGAGCTGTTTTTT. Protein product: CASSDGRVPGGNGELFF. The chain has TRBV6-4 and TRBJ2-2, with D possibly matching TRBD2 (7 bases). Germline V gives CDR1 MRHNA, CDR2 SNTAGT. Deletions cut 2 bases from V and 7 bases from J, with 20 bases between. The CDR3 spans 17 residues.

This chain links TRBV7-3 with TRBJ2-3; D possibly corresponds to TRBD2 (6 bases). Germline CDR1 is SGHTA and CDR2 is FQGTGA. V lost 1 base to trimming and J lost 3 bases, with 14 bases between them. The length of the CDR3 is 16 residues. The CDR3 DNA follows: TGTGCCAGCAGCTTAAGCGTTGGAGGGACGACAGATACGCAGTATTTT. Encoded protein: CASSLSVGGTTDTQYF.

The chain is built from TRBV18 and TRBJ2-2; tentative D call: TRBD2 (5 bases). Looked up from germline, CDR1 is KGHSH and CDR2 is LQKENI. V lost 0 bases and J lost 1, with 6 bases in between. The CDR3 contains 15 residues. This CDR3 is CASSPPGVNTGELFF. CDR3 nucleotides: TGTGCCAGCTCACCACCCGGGGTGAACACCGGGGAGCTGTTTTTT.

This rearrangement joins TRBV28 to TRBJ1-4; D perhaps matches TRBD1 (6 bases). The germline V and J ends were trimmed by 7 bases and 6 bases, with 15 bases remaining between them. Germline V CDR1 and CDR2: MDHEN, SYDVKM. The CDR3 is 14 amino acids. CDR3 sequence: CASNTQGGDEKLFF. For the CDR3, the DNA is TGTGCCAGCAATACACAGGGAGGGGATGAAAAACTGTTTTTT.

CDR3 residues: CASSRPSGGAYNEQFF. The CDR3, as DNA: TGTGCCAGTAGTAGACCAAGCGGGGGGGCTTACAATGAGCAGTTCTTC. The gene calls are TRBV19 and TRBJ2-1; 10 nucleotides match TRBD2. This CDR3 has 16 residues. From germline, CDR1 is LNHDA and CDR2 SQIVND (reference sequence). Germline trimming cut 4 bases from V and 4 bases from J; bases unmatched to any gene: 7.